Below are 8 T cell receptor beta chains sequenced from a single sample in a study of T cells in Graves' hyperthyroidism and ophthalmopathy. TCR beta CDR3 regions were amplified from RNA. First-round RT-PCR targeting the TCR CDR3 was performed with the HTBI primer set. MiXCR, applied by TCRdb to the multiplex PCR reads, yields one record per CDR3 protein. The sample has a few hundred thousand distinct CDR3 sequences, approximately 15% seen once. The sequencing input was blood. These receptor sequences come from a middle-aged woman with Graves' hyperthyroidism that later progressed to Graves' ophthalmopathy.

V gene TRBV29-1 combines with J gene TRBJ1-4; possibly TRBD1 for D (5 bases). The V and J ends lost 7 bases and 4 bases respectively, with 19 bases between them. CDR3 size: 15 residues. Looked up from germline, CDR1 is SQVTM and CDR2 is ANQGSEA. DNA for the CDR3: TGCAGCGCCGTTGTAGTGGGGGAGGGTAATGAAAAACTGTTTTTT. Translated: CSAVVVGEGNEKLFF.

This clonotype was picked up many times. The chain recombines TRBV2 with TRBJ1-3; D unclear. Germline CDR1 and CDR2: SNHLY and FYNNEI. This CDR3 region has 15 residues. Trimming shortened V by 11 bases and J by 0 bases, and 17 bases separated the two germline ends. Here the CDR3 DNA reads TGTGCCGGACCTCCGGACCGCTTCTCTGGAAACACCATATATTTT. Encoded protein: CAGPPDRFSGNTIYF.

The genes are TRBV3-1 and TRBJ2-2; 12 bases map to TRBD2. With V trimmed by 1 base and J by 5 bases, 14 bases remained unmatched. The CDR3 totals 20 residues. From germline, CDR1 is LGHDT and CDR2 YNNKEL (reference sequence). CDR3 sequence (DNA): TGTGCCAGCAGCCAAGGGCCGAGACTAGCGGGAGTAAGGTGGACCGGGGAGCTGTTTTTT. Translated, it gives CASSQGPRLAGVRWTGELFF.

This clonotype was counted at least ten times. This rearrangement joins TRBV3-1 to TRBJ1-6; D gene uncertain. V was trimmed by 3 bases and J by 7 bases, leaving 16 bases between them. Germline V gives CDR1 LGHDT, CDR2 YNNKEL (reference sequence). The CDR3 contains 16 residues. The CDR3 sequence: CASSQRKGFANSPLHF. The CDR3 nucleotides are TGTGCCAGCAGCCAGCGAAAGGGTTTTGCGAATTCACCCCTCCACTTT.

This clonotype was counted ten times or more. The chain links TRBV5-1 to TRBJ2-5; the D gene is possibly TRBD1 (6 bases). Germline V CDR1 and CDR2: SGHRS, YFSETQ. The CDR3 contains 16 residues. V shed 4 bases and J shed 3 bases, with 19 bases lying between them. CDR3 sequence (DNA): TGCGCCAGCAGCCTCCTCAAGACAGGTCTAAAAGAGACCCAGTACTTC. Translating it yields CASSLLKTGLKETQYF. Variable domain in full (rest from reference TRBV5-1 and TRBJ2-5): KAGVTQTPRYLIKTRGQQVTLSCSPISGHRSVSWYQQTPGQGLQFLFEYFSETQRNKGNFPGRFSGRQFSNSRSEMNVSTLELGDSALYLCASSLLKTGLKETQYFGPGTRLLVL.

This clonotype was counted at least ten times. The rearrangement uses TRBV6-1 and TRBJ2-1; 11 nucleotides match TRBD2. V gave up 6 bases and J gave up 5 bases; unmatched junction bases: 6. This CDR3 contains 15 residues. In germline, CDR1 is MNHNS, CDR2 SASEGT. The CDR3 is CASSILAGDNNEQFF. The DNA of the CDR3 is TGTGCCAGCAGCATACTAGCGGGAGATAACAATGAGCAGTTCTTC.

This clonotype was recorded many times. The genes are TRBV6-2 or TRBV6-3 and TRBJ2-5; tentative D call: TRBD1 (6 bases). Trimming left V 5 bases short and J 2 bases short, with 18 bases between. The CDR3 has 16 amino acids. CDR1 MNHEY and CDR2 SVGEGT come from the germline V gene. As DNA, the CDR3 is TGTGCCAGCAGTCAACCCAGGGTGGGGGCACAAGAGACCCAGTACTTC. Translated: CASSQPRVGAQETQYF.

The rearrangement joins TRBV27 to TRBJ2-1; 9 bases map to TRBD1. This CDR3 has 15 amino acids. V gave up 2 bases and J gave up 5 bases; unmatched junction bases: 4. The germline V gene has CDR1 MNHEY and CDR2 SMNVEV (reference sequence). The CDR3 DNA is TGTGCCAGCAGTTTAGGGACAGGGTTCGACAATGAGCAGTTCTTC. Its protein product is CASSLGTGFDNEQFF.